This is a list of T cell receptor beta chains from one sample in a study of T cell responses to AZD1222 COVID-19 vaccine. Sequenced by immunoSEQ multiplex PCR; TCRdb stores in-frame clones only, minus some. This sample has about 160,000 clones, with approximately 94% found just once. Material: peripheral blood, obtained 28 days after the second AZD1222 dose. These receptors came from an adult who received the AZD1222 COVID-19 vaccine. Both conserved end residues are part of each CDR3. The D gene is left open where the match is weak. Clone size is given for some rows only: seen once, a few or many times, or a class if the clone is expanded.

d_call,clone_size,j_call,v_call,cdr3_aa,cdr3_nt
.,once,TRBJ1-1,TRBV11-3,CASSYDEDTEAFF,TGTGCCAGCAGCTACGATGAGGACACTGAAGCTTTCTTT
.,.,TRBJ2-7,TRBV28,CASSLFGTYEQYF,TGTGCCAGCAGTTTATTTGGGACCTACGAGCAGTACTTC
.,.,TRBJ2-7,TRBV7-9,CASSSGLRPYEQYF,TGTGCCAGCAGCTCAGGACTCCGACCTTACGAGCAGTACTTC
TRBD1,.,TRBJ1-1,TRBV7-8,CASSLAQGFTEAFF,TGTGCCAGCAGCTTAGCACAGGGGTTCACTGAAGCTTTCTTT
.,.,TRBJ2-7,TRBV19,CASSTRGFNYEQYF,TGTGCCAGTAGCACCCGGGGGTTTAACTACGAGCAGTACTTC
TRBD2,.,TRBJ2-2,TRBV7-8,CASSLVAGVAGELFF,TGTGCCAGCAGCTTAGTTGCGGGAGTGGCCGGGGAGCTGTTTTTT
.,.,TRBJ2-1,TRBV19,CATAGTSYNEQFF,TGTGCCACGGCCGGAACCTCCTACAATGAGCAGTTCTTC
.,.,TRBJ2-2,TRBV20-1,CSASHPFTGELFF,TGCAGTGCTAGTCACCCATTCACCGGGGAGCTGTTTTTT
.,.,TRBJ2-3,TRBV18,CASSPLGTDTQYF,TGTGCCAGCTCACCACTGGGGACAGATACGCAGTATTTT
.,.,TRBJ1-2,TRBV15,CATSTGINYGYTF,TGTGCCACCAGCACGGGGATAAACTATGGCTACACCTTC
TRBD2,.,TRBJ2-5,TRBV30,CACDKAGDRATQYF,TGTGCCTGCGACAAAGCGGGAGATAGGGCGACCCAGTACTTC
TRBD1,.,TRBJ2-7,TRBV18,CASSPRTGTVSYEQYF,TGTGCCAGCTCCCCAAGAACCGGGACAGTTTCCTACGAGCAGTACTTC
.,.,TRBJ2-1,TRBV12-3/TRBV12-4,CASLAGPYNEQFF,TGTGCCAGCCTGGCGGGGCCCTACAATGAGCAGTTCTTC
.,once,TRBJ1-2,TRBV2,CASVEPTARGGYTF,TGTGCCAGCGTAGAACCGACAGCTCGGGGAGGCTACACCTTC
.,.,TRBJ2-3,TRBV5-4,CASSHIADTQYF,TGTGCCAGCAGCCATATCGCAGATACGCAGTATTTT
.,.,TRBJ1-4,TRBV15,CATSRDFGSNEKLFF,TGTGCCACCAGCAGAGATTTCGGCAGTAATGAAAAACTGTTTTTT
.,.,TRBJ1-1,TRBV5-5,CASSLVSGMNTEAFF,TGTGCCAGCAGCTTGGTGTCAGGAATGAACACTGAAGCTTTCTTT
.,.,TRBJ1-5,TRBV19,CASSTPWGPQHF,TGTGCCAGTAGTACCCCATGGGGGCCCCAGCATTTT
.,once,TRBJ1-1,TRBV4-1,CASSGVGNTEAFF,TGCGCCAGCAGCGGAGTAGGGAACACTGAAGCTTTCTTT
TRBD1,.,TRBJ2-7,TRBV28,CASNRGRDEQYF,TGTGCCAGCAACAGGGGCCGGGACGAGCAGTACTTC
.,.,TRBJ2-2,TRBV19,CASGSGELFF,TGTGCCAGTGGTTCAGGGGAGCTGTTTTTT
.,.,TRBJ1-6,TRBV7-9,CASSPDSQTGALHF,TGTGCCAGCAGTCCCGACAGTCAAACGGGGGCCCTCCACTTT
.,.,TRBJ2-7,TRBV10-1,CASSEGLGQTYEQYF,TGCGCCAGCAGTGAGGGGTTAGGGCAGACCTACGAGCAGTACTTC
.,.,TRBJ2-3,TRBV19,CASSPSDVTDTQYF,TGTGCCAGTAGTCCATCGGACGTCACAGATACGCAGTATTTT
TRBD1,.,TRBJ2-7,TRBV7-8,CASSQIWGQLYEQYF,TGTGCCAGCAGCCAAATTTGGGGACAGCTTTACGAGCAGTACTTC
.,.,TRBJ1-4,TRBV19,CASRGPGTGKLFF,TGTGCCAGCAGAGGCCCAGGGACGGGGAAACTGTTTTTT
TRBD2,.,TRBJ2-7,TRBV5-4,CASSLESGSVYEQYF,TGTGCCAGCAGCTTGGAGAGCGGGAGTGTATACGAGCAGTACTTC
.,few,TRBJ2-1,TRBV25-1,CASSEATSQNNEQFF,TGTGCCAGCAGTGAAGCTACTAGCCAAAACAATGAGCAGTTCTTC
.,.,TRBJ2-7,TRBV12-3/TRBV12-4,CASSQGPYEQYF,TGTGCCAGCAGTCAGGGCCCCTACGAGCAGTACTTC
.,.,TRBJ2-3,TRBV2,CASSVTDTQYF,TGTGCCAGCAGTGTGACAGATACGCAGTATTTT
TRBD2,.,TRBJ2-7,TRBV7-8,CASSPNSGGYEQYF,TGTGCCAGCAGCCCCAACAGCGGGGGATACGAGCAGTACTTC
TRBD1,.,TRBJ1-1,TRBV28,CASSLGTGASINTEAFF,TGTGCCAGCAGTTTGGGGACAGGGGCGAGTATTAACACTGAAGCTTTCTTT
.,.,TRBJ2-7,TRBV18,CASSPRLDSYEQYF,TGTGCCAGCTCACCACGACTAGACTCCTACGAGCAGTACTTC
.,.,TRBJ2-1,TRBV27,CASSLLGNEQFF,TGTGCCAGCAGTTTACTGGGCAATGAGCAGTTCTTC
TRBD1,.,TRBJ1-5,TRBV7-8,CASSYYTGGYGNQPQHF,TGTGCCAGCAGCTATTATACAGGGGGCTACGGCAATCAGCCCCAGCATTTT